Following are 8 T cell receptor beta chains from one sample sequenced in a study of T cells expressing NK-cell markers. TCRdb re-analyzed the 5' RACE reads; it lists each CDR3 protein once, without DNA. The repertoire table contains 350,000 to 450,000 distinct CDR3 sequences. Source material: blood T cells: a sorted CD56 or NKG2C T cell subset, CD4+ or CD8+ T cells, or bulk PBMC T cells (not recorded which). The receptors stem from a man aged 18-75 years in good health.

The chain joins TRBV5-6 to TRBJ1-6; no DNA is available, so the TRBD1 call from TCRdb remains unchecked. Germline assignment: CDR1 SGHDT and CDR2 YYEEEE. The CDR3 totals 15 residues. The CDR3: CASSPRDSENSPLHF.

V and J are TRBV6-5 and TRBJ1-1. CDR3 length equals 15 residues. Per the germline V gene, CDR1 is MNHEY and CDR2 is SVGAGI. CDR3 loop: CASSYSAVMNTEAFF.

The chain combines TRBV3-1 with TRBJ1-2. This CDR3 has 14 amino acids. Germline-derived CDR1 and CDR2 are LGHDT and YNNKEL (reference sequence). CDR3: CASSLSSASAGYTF. Combining the CDR3 with reference TRBV3-1 and TRBJ1-2 gives the whole variable domain DTAVSQTPKYLVTQMGNDKSIKCEQNLGHDTMYWYKQDSKKFLKIMFSYNNKELIINETVPNRFSPKSPDKAHLNLHINSLELGDSAVYFCASSLSSASAGYTFGSGTRLTVV.

V and J are TRBV4-2 and TRBJ2-5; TCRdb returns TRBD2, unconfirmable since there is no DNA. Germline V gives CDR1 LGHNA, CDR2 YNFKEQ. The CDR3 has 17 residues. The CDR3 loop is CASSHVEASGTPGTQYF.

V gene TRBV5-1 combines with J gene TRBJ2-7; TCRdb's assignment of TRBD1 cannot be checked, as there is no DNA. CDR1 SGHRS and CDR2 YFSETQ come from the germline V gene. CDR3 length: 19 residues. CDR3 amino acids: CASSLGPGTVPLLSYEQYF. The variable domain in full, completed from reference TRBV5-1 and TRBJ2-7, reads KAGVTQTPRYLIKTRGQQVTLSCSPISGHRSVSWYQQTPGQGLQFLFEYFSETQRNKGNFPGRFSGRQFSNSRSEMNVSTLELGDSALYLCASSLGPGTVPLLSYEQYFGPGTRLTVT.

The CDR3 protein is CASSRSPSGWGTDTQYF. The chain combines TRBV2 with TRBJ2-3; the D call from TCRdb, TRBD2, cannot be confirmed without DNA. CDR3 size: 17 residues. Germline CDR1 reads SNHLY; CDR2 reads FYNNEI.

This sequence joins TRBV7-8 and TRBJ2-2; the TCRdb D gene call, TRBD1, has no DNA to confirm it. Germline V gene lookup returns CDR1 SGHVS and CDR2 FQNEAQ. The CDR3 covers 18 residues. The CDR3 sequence is CASSLGFGGQEGTGELFF.

V gene TRBV27 combines with J gene TRBJ2-1; TCRdb's D call of TRBD1 is untestable without DNA. Germline CDR1 reads MNHEY; CDR2 reads SMNVEV (reference sequence). This CDR3 region has 15 residues. CDR3 amino acids: CASSFSTGGFNEQFF.